This T cell receptor (beta chain) was retrieved from a study of blood T cell repertoires in COVID-19. Assay: immunoSEQ multiplex PCR; the TCRdb copy retains only in-frame clones and omits some. The sample yields some 150,000 clones, around four fifths seen once. The TCR sequence derives from a human donor in a cohort sampled during active COVID-19. The sample taken for sequencing was peripheral blood.

CDR3 nucleotide sequence: TGTGCCTGGAGTGCACGGCGCGGGGGAGGCAATGAGCAGTTCTTC. This encodes CAWSARRGGGNEQFF. The chain recombines TRBV30 with TRBJ2-1; 7 nucleotides match TRBD2. After removal of 1 base from V and 6 bases from J, the junction contained 9 bases not matched to a gene. CDR3 length: 15 residues. CDR1 and CDR2 from the germline V gene are GTSNPN and SVGIG (reference sequence).